Listed here are 25 T cell receptor beta chains from one sample, sequenced in a study of T cell responses to AZD1222 COVID-19 vaccine. This table comes from immunoSEQ multiplex PCR, and its TCRdb copy is limited to in-frame clones, with some not included. The sample includes over 120,000 clones, 70% to 90% of them seen just once. The sequencing here drew on peripheral blood, taken on day 0 of AZD1222 vaccination. These TCRs come from an adult in good health.

V and J are TRBV29-1 and TRBJ2-5; 15 nucleotides agree with TRBD2. Germline CDR1 SQVTM, CDR2 ANQGSEA. The V segment lost 6 bases and the J segment 5 bases; nucleotides outside the gene matches: 10. There are 16 residues in the CDR3. CDR3 in amino acids: CSVGLAGGPRQETQYF. CDR3 coding DNA: TGCAGCGTAGGACTAGCGGGGGGGCCGAGACAGGAGACCCAGTACTTC. Combining the CDR3 with reference TRBV29-1 and TRBJ2-5 gives the whole variable domain SAVISQKPSRDICQRGTSLTIQCQVDSQVTMMFWYRQQPGQSLTLIATANQGSEATYESGFVIDKFPISRPNLTFSTLTVSNMSPEDSSIYLCSVGLAGGPRQETQYFGPGTRLLVL.

The count of this clone is one. Other DNA sequences in the same sample also yield this CDR3. The chain combines TRBV5-1 with TRBJ1-2; 7 nucleotides agree with TRBD1. Trimming at V came to 4 bases and at J to 5 bases, leaving 5 bases not matched to a gene. The CDR3 consists of 13 residues. CDR1 is SGHRS, CDR2 YFSETQ, per germline. As DNA, the CDR3 is TGCGCCAGCAGCCCCGGGACAGTTTATGGCTACACCTTC. The encoded protein is CASSPGTVYGYTF.

V is TRBV7-9 and J is TRBJ1-1; D may be TRBD1 (5 bases). The CDR3 covers 12 residues. CDR1 is SEHNR and CDR2 is FQNEAQ in the germline V gene (reference sequence). Trimming left V 5 bases short and J 8 bases short, with 12 bases between. CDR3 nucleotides: TGTGCCAGCAGCATACCATACAGGGAAGCTTTCTTT. It codes for CASSIPYREAFF.

The chain carries TRBV4-1 and TRBJ2-1, with 7 bases identical to TRBD2. This CDR3 has 15 residues. Germline CDR1 reads MGHRA; CDR2 reads YSYEKL. The junction had 6 bases not matched to a gene; V was cut back by 3 bases and J by 4 bases. CDR3 coding DNA: TGCGCCAGCAGCCAGTTAGCGGGCGAGTACAATGAGCAGTTCTTC. Protein product: CASSQLAGEYNEQFF.

The chain employs TRBV27 and TRBJ2-7; no clear D gene. Germline V gene sequence: CDR1 MNHEY, CDR2 SMNVEV (reference sequence). This CDR3 has 13 residues. Trimming took off 2 bases at V and 3 bases at J, with 8 bases between the two ends. The CDR3: CASSLTASYEQYF. For the CDR3, the DNA is TGTGCCAGCAGTTTAACAGCAAGCTACGAGCAGTACTTC.

The V call is TRBV2, the J call TRBJ2-6, with D unresolved. This CDR3 has 12 amino acids. V dropped 9 bases and J dropped 2 bases, with 5 bases sitting between them. CDR1 SNHLY and CDR2 FYNNEI come from the germline V gene. The CDR3 coding sequence is TGTGCCAGGGCAACTGGGGCCAACGTCCTGACTTTC. It yields the protein CARATGANVLTF.

The chain uses TRBV18 and TRBJ2-1; a possible D gene is TRBD1 (6 bases). Germline lookup yields CDR1 KGHSH and CDR2 LQKENI. V lost 5 bases and J 7 bases, leaving 12 bases between the germline ends. The CDR3 runs 13 residues. For the CDR3, the DNA is TGTGCCAGCTCAGGGGGCCCAGGGAATGAGCAGTTCTTC. Protein product: CASSGGPGNEQFF.

This sequence joins TRBV10-1 and TRBJ2-7; D is possibly TRBD1 (6 bases). V was cut by 8 bases and J by 1 base, with 9 bases left in between. CDR1 and CDR2 (germline): WNHNN, SYGVQD (reference sequence). This CDR3 is 12 amino acids long. Here the CDR3 reads CASSRGSYEQYF. CDR3 sequence (DNA): TGCGCCAGCTCCAGGGGTTCCTACGAGCAGTACTTC.

The rearrangement joins TRBV5-6 to TRBJ1-5; a possible D gene is TRBD1 (5 bases). Germline V CDR1 and CDR2: SGHDT, YYEEEE. This CDR3 has 18 amino acids. Trimming cost V 1 base and J 0 bases, with 17 bases left between them. This CDR3 is CASSLSEAGSYSNQPQHF. DNA for the CDR3: TGTGCCAGCAGCTTGTCCGAGGCAGGGAGCTATAGCAATCAGCCCCAGCATTTT.

V and J are TRBV25-1 and TRBJ1-1; D is uncertain. Per germline, CDR1 MGHDK and CDR2 SYGVNS. There are 15 residues in the CDR3. V lost 2 bases to trimming and J lost 7 bases, with 17 bases between them. Here the CDR3 reads CASSEPSRGRSEAFF. CDR3 DNA sequence: TGTGCCAGCAGTGAACCATCGAGAGGGCGAAGTGAAGCTTTCTTT.

The genes are TRBV7-8 and TRBJ2-3; D call uncertain. There are 14 residues in the CDR3. Trimming stripped 4 bases from V and 1 base from J, with 9 bases between. The germline CDR1 and CDR2 sequences are SGHVS and FQNEAQ. CDR3: CASSSNLGTDTQYF. The DNA of the CDR3 is TGTGCCAGCAGCTCGAATCTCGGCACAGATACGCAGTATTTT.

The chain uses TRBV28 and TRBJ1-5; D perhaps matches TRBD1 (5 bases). From germline, CDR1 is MDHEN and CDR2 SYDVKM. The CDR3 is 13 residues long. Trimming removed 7 bases at V and 5 bases at J, with 12 bases between. The CDR3 is CASKWGRDQPQHF. CDR3 DNA sequence: TGTGCCAGCAAGTGGGGGAGGGATCAGCCCCAGCATTTT.

V gene TRBV21-1 combines with J gene TRBJ1-5; TRBD1 is the table's D call and was not checked against the DNA. TRBV21-1 is tagged as a pseudogene. The CDR3 spans 15 residues. CDR3 in DNA: TGTGCCAGCAGCATCCCACAGGGCCTCGGACAGCCCCAGCATTTT. It codes for CASSIPQGLGQPQHF.

This chain connects TRBV7-9 to TRBJ2-1; no firm D call. Trimming left V 3 bases short and J 10 bases short, with 13 bases between. The germline gives CDR1 SEHNR, CDR2 FQNEAQ (reference sequence). CDR3 length: 13 amino acids. The CDR3 bases are TGTGCCAGCAGCTTCGAGGCAATCGGCGAGCAGTTCTTC. It is translated as CASSFEAIGEQFF.

The rearrangement joins TRBV30 to TRBJ2-7; no firm D call. The CDR3 runs 15 residues. Germline V gives CDR1 GTSNPN, CDR2 SVGIG (reference sequence). Trimming removed 0 bases from V and 2 bases from J, with 14 bases in between. The CDR3 DNA reads as TGTGCCTGGAGTGTACAGCCAGGTTGGGCCTACGAGCAGTACTTC. Its translation: CAWSVQPGWAYEQYF.

This clone has just a few counts. In nucleotides, the CDR3 is TGTGCCAGCAGTTTGCGGACAGGCATTCGAGCCGGGGAGCTGTTTTTT. This codes for CASSLRTGIRAGELFF. The chain recombines TRBV6-5 with TRBJ2-2, with 7 bases aligning to TRBD1. Trimming took 4 bases from V and 6 from J; bases not matched to a gene: 11. CDR1 MNHEY and CDR2 SVGAGI come from the germline V gene. The CDR3 contains 16 residues.

The chain couples TRBV2 to TRBJ2-3, with no clear D. The ends were cut back, 1 base at V and 1 base at J, with 6 bases in the middle. This CDR3 has 14 residues. Germline CDR1 SNHLY, CDR2 FYNNEI. Here the CDR3 reads CASSEGRGTDTQYF. The CDR3 region has the DNA TGTGCCAGCAGTGAAGGGCGAGGCACAGATACGCAGTATTTT. The full variable domain, in which reference TRBV2 and TRBJ2-3 provide the parts outside the CDR3, is EPEVTQTPSHQVTQMGQEVILRCVPISNHLYFYWYRQILGQKVEFLVSFYNNEISEKSEIFDDQFSVERPDGSNFTLKIRSTKLEDSAMYFCASSEGRGTDTQYFGPGTRLTVL.

The rearrangement joins TRBV18 to TRBJ1-5, with D unresolved. Germline loops: CDR1 KGHSH, CDR2 LQKENI. V was clipped by 3 bases and J by 2 bases, with 8 bases between them. The CDR3 totals 14 residues. CDR3 sequence: CASSPSGGNQPQHF. DNA of the CDR3: TGTGCCAGCTCACCGTCCGGGGGCAATCAGCCCCAGCATTTT.

The chain couples TRBV7-8 to TRBJ2-1; TRBD2 matches at 14 bases. The CDR3 length is 16 residues. The V gene end was trimmed by 7 bases and the J gene end by 7 bases; junction bases not matched to a gene: 9. The V gene's germline CDR1 is SGHVS and CDR2 FQNEAQ. The CDR3 is CASTAGGLAGDNEQFF. CDR3 nucleotide sequence: TGTGCCAGCACAGCCGGGGGACTAGCGGGAGATAATGAGCAGTTCTTC.

The CDR3 protein is CASSSQALGTGTEAFF. As DNA, the CDR3 is TGTGCCAGCTCATCCCAAGCCCTCGGGACAGGGACTGAAGCTTTCTTT. The V call is TRBV18, the J call TRBJ1-1; TRBD1 matches 9 bases. Trimming removed 5 bases from V and 5 bases from J; junction bases left unmatched: 12. Germline lookup yields CDR1 KGHSH and CDR2 LQKENI. The CDR3 consists of 16 residues.

This chain uses TRBV19 with TRBJ2-5, with 8 bases that match TRBD1. Germline trimming cut 5 bases from V and 3 bases from J; bases unmatched to any gene: 2. The CDR3 has 13 residues. Looked up from germline, CDR1 is LNHDA and CDR2 is SQIVND (reference sequence). This CDR3 reads CASSSDREETQYF. For the CDR3, the DNA is TGTGCCAGTAGTTCGGACAGGGAAGAGACCCAGTACTTC.

The rearrangement uses TRBV27 and TRBJ1-2, with D possibly matching TRBD1 (6 bases). V was trimmed by 0 bases and J by 3 bases, leaving 14 bases between them. There are 16 residues in the CDR3. CDR1 is MNHEY and CDR2 is SMNVEV in the germline V gene (reference sequence). CDR3 sequence (DNA): TGTGCCAGCAGTTTATCGAGGGGGGAACAGCACTATGGCTACACCTTC. This gives the protein CASSLSRGEQHYGYTF.

This chain joins TRBV5-1 and TRBJ1-2, with 12 bases lining up with TRBD1. The germline V gene encodes CDR1 SGHRS and CDR2 YFSETQ. The CDR3 has 15 residues. The trim removed 0 bases at V and 4 bases at J, leaving 1 base unmatched. CDR3 sequence (DNA): TGCGCCAGCAGCTTGGAGGGACAGGGGGCCTATGGCTACACCTTC. Translated, it gives CASSLEGQGAYGYTF.

In nucleotides, the CDR3 is TGTGCCAGCAGCCAAGGTTTTGGCTACACCTTC. Amino acid sequence: CASSQGFGYTF. The gene calls are TRBV3-1 (or the pseudogene TRBV3-2) and TRBJ1-2; no definite D call. The CDR3 is 11 residues long. Deletions cut 1 base from V and 7 bases from J, with 4 bases between. Germline V gives CDR1 LGHDT, CDR2 YNNKEL (reference sequence).

The chain employs TRBV7-7 and TRBJ1-2; D remains unclear. V dropped 1 base and J dropped 0 bases, with 12 bases sitting between them. The germline gives CDR1 SSHAT, CDR2 FNYEAQ (reference sequence). The CDR3 is made up of 16 amino acids. CDR3 sequence reads: CASSLDRSAPNYGYTF. The DNA for the CDR3 is TGTGCCAGCAGCTTAGATCGGTCAGCCCCTAACTATGGCTACACCTTC.